This is a list of T cell receptor beta chains from one sample in a study of blood T cell repertoires in COVID-19. Method: immunoSEQ multiplex PCR; TCRdb's copy keeps in-frame clones and lacks some. The repertoire holds about 76,000 clones, with around 83% as singletons. The specimen sequenced was peripheral blood. The source is a man in his fifties or sixties with COVID-19, enrolled during active disease. CDR3s include the opening cysteine and the closing phenylalanine or tryptophan. D genes are given only for firm matches. Expanded clones get a size class; other rows say once, few or many, or leave the size out.

>TRBJ1-5|-|-|TRBV30
TGTGCCTGGAGTGAACTCCAGGGAGGTCAGCCCCAGCATTTT
CAWSELQGGQPQHF
>TRBJ2-3|-|-|TRBV12-3/TRBV12-4
TGTGCCAGCAGTTTTAGTTGGTATACGCAGTATTTT
CASSFSWYTQYF
>TRBJ2-5|-|-|TRBV7-6
TGTGCCAGCAGCTTAGCTTCAGACGCAACCCTTAGCGAGTACTTC
CASSLASDATLSEYF
>TRBJ2-3|-|-|TRBV4-2
TGTGCCAGCAGCCAAACTCGAGTGGATACGCAGTATTTT
CASSQTRVDTQYF
>TRBJ1-1|once|TRBD1|TRBV6-5
TGTGCCAGCAGTAAGGACAGGGGGTTTGTCGCTGAAGCTTTCTTT
CASSKDRGFVAEAFF
>TRBJ1-1|once|-|TRBV6-5
TGTGCCAGCAGTTACTCTTTTGCCGGTTCGGGTGAAGCTTTCTTT
CASSYSFAGSGEAFF
>TRBJ1-1|few|TRBD1|TRBV6-1
TGTGCCAGCAGTGAGATAACAGGGGGCACTGAAGCTTTCTTT
CASSEITGGTEAFF
>TRBJ2-1|-|-|TRBV9
TGTGCCAGCAGCGTATCTTCTACTGGGGCCCCCTGGAATGAGCAGTTCTTC
CASSVSSTGAPWNEQFF
>TRBJ2-2|-|TRBD1|TRBV19
TGTGCCAGTAGTATGGGACAGGGAAACACCGGGGAGCTGTTTTTT
CASSMGQGNTGELFF
>TRBJ1-5|-|-|TRBV3-1/TRBV3-2
TGTGCCAGCAGCCTCGGACAGTACAATCAGCCCCAGCATTTT
CASSLGQYNQPQHF
>TRBJ2-7|-|TRBD2|TRBV10-1
TGCGCCAGCAGCCTCAGTCGGGAGGCTCGCGAGCAGTACTTC
CASSLSREAREQYF
>TRBJ1-1|many|TRBD1|TRBV3-1/TRBV3-2
TGTGCCAGCAGCCAAGGGCCGGGACAGGGAATGAACACTGAAGCTTTCTTT
CASSQGPGQGMNTEAFF
>TRBJ2-7|-|-|TRBV4-1
TGCGCCAGCAGGCCATTTGAGGTGGCCCCCAACTACGAGCAGTACTTC
CASRPFEVAPNYEQYF
>TRBJ1-2|many|-|TRBV7-6
TGTGCCAGCAGCTTAGCCCTAGGTGATCCTAGGGGCTACACCTTC
CASSLALGDPRGYTF
>TRBJ2-7|few|TRBD1|TRBV10-3
TGTGCCATCAGCCGGGACAGGGAACTCTACGAGCAGTACTTC
CAISRDRELYEQYF
>TRBJ2-1|-|-|TRBV11-3
TGTGCCAGCAGCTGGGCGGCGGGTGAGCAGTTCTTC
CASSWAAGEQFF
>TRBJ1-1|-|-|TRBV5-6
TGTGCCAGCAGCTTGATGGGAGTGAACACTGAAGCTTTCTTT
CASSLMGVNTEAFF
>TRBJ1-4|-|-|TRBV15
TGTGCCACCAGCAGGGGACCCGGGAGTGAAAAACTGTTTTTT
CATSRGPGSEKLFF
>TRBJ1-2|-|-|TRBV7-9
TGTGCCAGCAGCTTAGCGATATATTCCCGGTATGGCTACACCTTC
CASSLAIYSRYGYTF
>TRBJ1-1|few|TRBD1|TRBV7-3
TGTGCCAGCAGCCCTCGACAGGGGTACACTGAAGCTTTCTTT
CASSPRQGYTEAFF
>TRBJ2-2|-|TRBD1|TRBV25-1
TGTGCCAGCAGTAGGGGACAGGGGGCTAGCACCGGGGAGCTGTTTTTT
CASSRGQGASTGELFF